Below, 30 T cell receptor beta chains from the same sample are listed, as sequenced in a study of OX40 agonist ivuxolimab in advanced cancers. Sequenced by immunoSEQ multiplex PCR; TCRdb stores in-frame clones only, minus some. The sample shows under 13,000 clones, less than 90% of them seen only once. The sequenced sample was CD4+ or CD8+ T cells sorted from blood, obtained in a trial of the OX40 agonist ivuxolimab. All receptors come from an adult with an advanced solid tumor such as melanoma, head and neck, liver or kidney cancer.

The chain has TRBV29-1 and TRBJ1-2, with D tentatively TRBD1 (5 bases). Trimming took off 2 bases at V and 4 bases at J, with 11 bases between the two ends. The germline CDR1 and CDR2 sequences are SQVTM and ANQGSEA. The CDR3 spans 13 residues. CDR3 DNA sequence: TGCAGCGTTGAACGGGGACGCATCTATGGCTACACCTTC. Its protein is CSVERGRIYGYTF.

The CDR3 DNA sequence: TGTGCCTGGAGACAGCGGGGGGGTCTCCAAGAGACCCAGTACTTC. As protein: CAWRQRGGLQETQYF. The rearrangement links TRBV30 to TRBJ2-5; TRBD2 agrees at 10 bases. In germline, CDR1 is GTSNPN, CDR2 SVGIG (reference sequence). The CDR3 length is 15 residues. V dropped 3 bases and J dropped 1; count of bases not matched to a gene: 5.

The chain has TRBV29-1 and TRBJ1-2; D remains ambiguous. CDR3 length: 9 amino acids. The ends were cut back, 7 bases at V and 10 bases at J, with 10 bases in the middle. CDR1 SQVTM and CDR2 ANQGSEA come from the germline V gene. As DNA, the CDR3 is TGCAGCGACTCACGGACCTACACCTTC. Its protein is CSDSRTYTF.

The chain links TRBV6-1 to TRBJ2-3; D not resolved. V was cut by 2 bases and J by 7 bases, with 10 bases left in between. This CDR3 has 13 residues. Germline-derived CDR1 and CDR2 are MNHNS and SASEGT. CDR3 sequence (DNA): TGTGCCAGCAGTGAATCTTTTGAAAATACGCAGTATTTT. It yields the protein CASSESFENTQYF.

V is TRBV7-9 and J is TRBJ2-7; 8 positions match TRBD2. Germline CDR1 SEHNR, CDR2 FQNEAQ (reference sequence). There are 16 residues in the CDR3. V gave up 1 base and J gave up 4 bases; unmatched junction bases: 9. CDR3 coding DNA: TGTGCCAGCAGCTTAGGTGGGTTTAGCGGGACGTACGAGCAGTACTTC. Protein: CASSLGGFSGTYEQYF.

A single count supports this clone. The gene calls are TRBV9 and TRBJ2-1, with D unresolved. Germline loops: CDR1 SGDLS, CDR2 YYNGEE. This CDR3 region has 15 residues. Deletions cut 3 bases from V and 0 bases from J, with 10 bases between. CDR3 in DNA: TGTGCCAGCAGCGCCGGGCTCCTCTCCTACAATGAGCAGTTCTTC. Its protein product is CASSAGLLSYNEQFF.

The chain carries TRBV9 and TRBJ2-2, with TRBD2 as a possible D gene (6 bases). From germline, CDR1 is SGDLS and CDR2 YYNGEE. V was clipped by 4 bases and J by 7 bases, with 17 bases between them. The CDR3 contains 15 residues. The CDR3 sequence: CASSSAGSGVGELFF. CDR3 bases: TGTGCCAGCAGCTCCGCAGGATCGGGGGTCGGGGAGCTGTTTTTT.

The genes are TRBV7-9 and TRBJ2-7, with D tentatively TRBD2 (5 bases). The V gene lost 1 base and the J gene lost 7 bases, with 14 bases spanning the gap. Germline CDR1 SEHNR, CDR2 FQNEAQ (reference sequence). The CDR3 totals 14 residues. CDR3 DNA: TGTGCCAGCAGCTTAGACAGCGAGGGTGGGGAGCAGTACTTC. Protein product: CASSLDSEGGEQYF.

This clone was seen only a few times. The chain employs TRBV4-1 and TRBJ2-5; unclear D gene. CDR1 MGHRA and CDR2 YSYEKL come from the germline V gene. The CDR3 spans 17 residues. Trimming stripped 0 bases from V and 1 base from J, with 15 bases between. CDR3 residues: CASSQDSPTAIQETQYF. The CDR3 coding sequence is TGCGCCAGCAGCCAAGATAGCCCGACGGCTATCCAAGAGACCCAGTACTTC.

The chain couples TRBV6-4 to TRBJ2-2; no reliable D call. This CDR3 spans 14 amino acids. Trimming left V 3 bases short and J 5 bases short, with 10 bases between. Germline V gene sequence: CDR1 MRHNA, CDR2 SNTAGT. This chain's CDR3 is CASSEDPETGELFF. In DNA form, the CDR3 reads TGTGCCAGCAGTGAGGACCCCGAGACCGGGGAGCTGTTTTTT.

This chain uses TRBV18 with TRBJ2-4, with TRBD1 matching over 8 bases. The CDR3 covers 16 residues. In germline, CDR1 is KGHSH, CDR2 LQKENI. V lost 0 bases and J lost 3; bases outside the gene matches: 4. CDR3 in amino acids: CASSPPEQGGKNIQYF. CDR3 DNA sequence: TGTGCCAGCTCACCACCGGAACAGGGGGGCAAAAACATTCAGTACTTC.

This chain links TRBV7-8 with TRBJ2-7; 9 positions match TRBD1. The junction had 6 bases not matched to a gene; V was cut back by 4 bases and J by 2 bases. In germline, CDR1 is SGHVS, CDR2 FQNEAQ. CDR3 length: 15 residues. The CDR3 here is CASSSPTGGPYEQYF. The CDR3 DNA reads TGTGCCAGCAGCTCCCCGACAGGGGGTCCCTACGAGCAGTACTTC.

The chain has TRBV5-5 and TRBJ2-7, with D possibly being TRBD1 or TRBD2 (5 bases each). The CDR3 has 14 amino acids. Germline CDR1 is SGHKS and CDR2 is YYEKEE (reference sequence). The V and J ends lost 4 bases and 1 base respectively, with 12 bases between them. Here the CDR3 reads CASSPSGLSYEQYF. DNA of the CDR3: TGTGCCAGCAGCCCCTCGGGGCTTTCCTACGAGCAGTACTTC.

The CDR3 coding sequence is TGTGCCAGCAGCTCGAGGGGGACAGAGGGATCCTACGAGCAGTACTTC. It translates to CASSSRGTEGSYEQYF. The chain has TRBV7-6 and TRBJ2-7; 7 bases are a match to TRBD1. The CDR3 runs 16 residues. V shed 4 bases and J 1 base; nucleotides not matched to a gene: 10. Germline CDR1 and CDR2: SGHVS and FNYEAQ.

The V call is TRBV4-1, the J call TRBJ1-5, with D uncertain. Germline V lookup: CDR1 MGHRA, CDR2 YSYEKL. The length of the CDR3 is 15 residues. V gave up 0 bases and J gave up 10 bases, with 16 bases separating them. The CDR3 region is CASSQDRGAAGPQHF. CDR3 DNA sequence: TGCGCCAGCAGCCAAGATCGGGGTGCAGCTGGTCCCCAGCATTTT.

This clone was detected only once. This chain links TRBV5-4 with TRBJ2-7, with TRBD2 matching 9 bases. The CDR3 sequence is 17 residues long. CDR1 and CDR2 (germline): SGHNT, YYREEE (reference sequence). V lost 1 base and J lost 5; bases outside the gene matches: 13. The CDR3 nucleotides read TGTGCCAGCAGCTTGCGCGAGATGGCGGGGGGGCTCGACGAGCAGTACTTC. Translated: CASSLREMAGGLDEQYF.

The chain carries TRBV2 and TRBJ1-5; no firm D call. V was shortened by 3 bases and J by 0 bases, with 6 bases between the two germline ends. The CDR3 covers 14 residues. Germline-derived CDR1 and CDR2 are SNHLY and FYNNEI. CDR3 protein: CASSDGDSNQPQHF. As DNA, the CDR3 is TGTGCCAGCAGTGATGGGGATAGCAATCAGCCCCAGCATTTT.

The V and J genes are TRBV14 and TRBJ2-1, with TRBD2 matching over 13 bases. Germline-derived CDR1 and CDR2 are SGHDN and FVKESK. The CDR3 sequence is 16 residues long. V gave up 1 base and J gave up 9 bases; unmatched junction bases: 6. For the CDR3, the DNA is TGTGCCAGCAGCCAAGCCGGACTAGCGGGAGCACTTGAGCAGTTCTTC. This sequence encodes CASSQAGLAGALEQFF.

The CDR3 DNA is TGCGCCAGCAGCCAAGCCCCCTACGAGCAGTACTTC. Translation gives CASSQAPYEQYF. The V call is TRBV4-1, the J call TRBJ2-7; no definite D call. V lost 1 base to trimming and J lost 2 bases, with 3 bases between them. The germline CDR1 and CDR2 sequences are MGHRA and YSYEKL. CDR3 length: 12 residues.

The chain employs TRBV28 and TRBJ2-5; D tentatively reads TRBD1 or TRBD2 (5 bases each). Germline V lookup: CDR1 MDHEN, CDR2 SYDVKM. The CDR3 is 14 residues long. Between the trimmed V and J ends, which lost 3 bases and 5 bases, there was a span of 13 bases. The CDR3 loop reads CASSFRRGTETQYF. DNA of the CDR3: TGTGCCAGCAGTTTTCGTCGAGGGACGGAGACCCAGTACTTC. Based on the CDR3 plus reference TRBV28 and TRBJ2-5, the full variable domain is DVKVTQSSRYLVKRTGEKVFLECVQDMDHENMFWYRQDPGLGLRLIYFSYDVKMKEKGDIPEGYSVSREKKERFSLILESASTNQTSMYLCASSFRRGTETQYFGPGTRLLVL.

The rearrangement joins TRBV27 to TRBJ1-6, with D hard to call. Germline CDR1 reads MNHEY; CDR2 reads SMNVEV (reference sequence). The CDR3 spans 15 residues. V was shortened by 5 bases and J by 1 base, with 9 bases between the two germline ends. CDR3 in DNA: TGTGCCAGCAGTAATAAGGGATCCTATAATTCACCCCTCCACTTT. As protein: CASSNKGSYNSPLHF.

The gene calls are TRBV5-1 and TRBJ2-2; D remains ambiguous. Germline V gene data show CDR1 as SGHRS and CDR2 as YFSETQ. The ends were cut back, 0 bases at V and 7 bases at J, with 4 bases in the middle. The CDR3 loop spans 12 amino acids. The CDR3 coding sequence is TGCGCCAGCAGCTTGGAGGGCGGGGAGCTGTTTTTT. It encodes CASSLEGGELFF.

This sequence joins TRBV6-1 and TRBJ2-7; D may be TRBD1 (6 bases). The germline V gene encodes CDR1 MNHNS and CDR2 SASEGT. V was shortened by 6 bases and J by 3 bases, with 9 bases between the two germline ends. The CDR3 covers 12 residues. The CDR3 protein is CASSQGIYEQYF. As DNA, the CDR3 is TGTGCCAGCAGCCAGGGGATCTACGAGCAGTACTTC.

The chain is built from TRBV7-6 and TRBJ2-7; D is perhaps TRBD2 (6 bases). CDR1 SGHVS and CDR2 FNYEAQ come from the germline V gene. V was clipped by 5 bases and J by 6 bases, with 20 bases between them. The CDR3 is 15 residues long. The CDR3 spells CASSETPGLPPEQYF. DNA for the CDR3: TGTGCCAGCAGCGAGACTCCGGGACTTCCCCCCGAGCAGTACTTC.

This clone was recorded only once. The V gene is TRBV27, the J gene TRBJ2-1, with D uncertain. Germline lookup yields CDR1 MNHEY and CDR2 SMNVEV (reference sequence). This CDR3 is built from 13 residues. Trimming stripped 2 bases from V and 7 bases from J, with 9 bases between. CDR3 bases: TGTGCCAGCAGTTTAATGGCAACAAATGAGCAGTTCTTC. Its protein product is CASSLMATNEQFF.

This clone was recorded only once. At the DNA level, this CDR3 is encoded by other sequences in the same sample as well. The V call is TRBV5-1, the J call TRBJ2-7, with 7 positions matching TRBD2. The CDR3 runs 14 residues. In germline, CDR1 is SGHRS, CDR2 YFSETQ. J gave up 1 base and V 0 bases, and 1 base lay outside the gene matches. The CDR3 nucleotides read TGCGCCAGCAGCTTGGGGGGGGGTTCCTACGAGCAGTACTTC. It codes for CASSLGGGSYEQYF.

In its sample, this clone was seen a few times. V gene TRBV29-1 combines with J gene TRBJ2-7; a weak D match, TRBD2 (5 bases). Trimming cost V 6 bases and J 0 bases, with 15 bases left between them. This CDR3 has 14 amino acids. CDR1 is SQVTM and CDR2 is ANQGSEA in the germline V gene. CDR3 sequence reads: CSVYLAVSSYEQYF. DNA of the CDR3: TGCAGCGTCTATCTAGCTGTGAGCTCCTACGAGCAGTACTTC.

This rearrangement joins TRBV6-5 to TRBJ1-1; unclear D gene. CDR3 size: 11 residues. CDR1 and CDR2 (germline): MNHEY, SVGAGI. Trimming shortened V by 5 bases and J by 8 bases, and 9 bases separated the two germline ends. CDR3: CASSDSLEAFF. CDR3 nucleotide sequence: TGTGCCAGCAGTGATTCGTTAGAAGCTTTCTTT.

This clone rates as medium-sized. The chain has TRBV6-1 and TRBJ2-1; 13 bases align to TRBD2. The J segment lost 9 bases and the V segment lost 4 bases, leaving 6 bases of the junction unmatched. Per the germline V gene, CDR1 is MNHNS and CDR2 is SASEGT. CDR3 length: 15 residues. The CDR3 sequence: CASSGTSGGASEQFF. CDR3 bases: TGTGCCAGCAGTGGAACTAGCGGGGGGGCCAGTGAGCAGTTCTTC.

The chain couples TRBV25-1 to TRBJ2-7; 9 bases align to TRBD2. The CDR3 contains 15 residues. Unmatched junction bases numbered 11, after V lost 9 bases and J lost 2 bases. Germline V gene data show CDR1 as MGHDK and CDR2 as SYGVNS. CDR3 region: CAREPGGTSPYEQYF. The CDR3 DNA reads TGTGCCAGAGAGCCGGGAGGGACTAGCCCCTACGAGCAGTACTTC.